Below are 26 T cell receptor beta chains sequenced from a single sample in a study of cytomegalovirus exposure and HLA in healthy donors. The study ran its PCR with 60 Vbeta and 13 Jbeta primers. The data were produced by immunoSEQ multiplex PCR, yet TCRdb's version contains in-frame clones alone and is incomplete. Of roughly 140,000 clones listed, around 81% were seen once; the top ten hold approximately 7%. The sequencing sample was made of PBMCs. Receptors originate from a middle-aged man in good health and CMV-seropositive.

The CDR3 DNA reads TGCGCCAGCAGTCAGAACAATGAGCAGTTCTTC. Protein product: CASSQNNEQFF. J is TRBJ2-1 and V is TRBV5-1; D unclear. V was clipped by 5 bases and J by 5 bases, with 5 bases between them. The germline CDR1 and CDR2 sequences are SGHRS and YFSETQ. The CDR3 has 11 amino acids.

This clone occurred once. The V gene is TRBV28, the J gene TRBJ2-2; possible D gene TRBD2, 6 bases. Deletions cut 7 bases from V and 6 bases from J, with 12 bases between. CDR1 MDHEN and CDR2 SYDVKM come from the germline V gene. The CDR3 spans 13 residues. The CDR3 region is CASKMGGPGELFF. In nucleotides, the CDR3 is TGTGCCAGCAAGATGGGGGGTCCCGGGGAGCTGTTTTTT.

This chain connects TRBV7-6 to TRBJ2-3, with 8 bases aligning to TRBD2. This CDR3 has 15 residues. CDR1 and CDR2 from the germline V gene are SGHVS and FNYEAQ. After removal of 4 bases from V and 6 bases from J, the junction contained 9 bases not matched to a gene. CDR3 sequence: CASSSLGVAGDTQYF. CDR3 DNA sequence: TGTGCCAGCAGCTCCCTGGGGGTAGCGGGGGATACGCAGTATTTT.

The V and J genes are TRBV2 and TRBJ2-7, with 9 positions matching TRBD1. Trimming took 7 bases from V and 3 from J; bases not matched to a gene: 7. CDR1 and CDR2 (germline): SNHLY, FYNNEI. This CDR3 region has 14 residues. CDR3 protein: CASTNRQGGYEQYF. The DNA of the CDR3 is TGTGCCAGCACCAACAGACAGGGGGGCTACGAGCAGTACTTC. The full variable domain, with the rest looked up from reference TRBV2 and TRBJ2-7, is EPEVTQTPSHQVTQMGQEVILRCVPISNHLYFYWYRQILGQKVEFLVSFYNNEISEKSEIFDDQFSVERPDGSNFTLKIRSTKLEDSAMYFCASTNRQGGYEQYFGPGTRLTVT.

The chain has TRBV6-1 and TRBJ2-1; 11 nucleotides match TRBD2. With 4 bases clipped from V and 0 bases from J, the junction kept 5 bases outside the gene matches. There are 17 residues in the CDR3. Germline CDR1 and CDR2: MNHNS and SASEGT. CDR3 region: CASSGTSGSSSYNEQFF. Here the CDR3 DNA reads TGTGCCAGCAGTGGGACTAGCGGGTCCAGCTCCTACAATGAGCAGTTCTTC.

The rearrangement links TRBV7-6 to TRBJ1-1; 8 bases match TRBD1. The V and J ends lost 4 bases and 1 base, in that order; junction bases with no gene match: 2. The germline V gene encodes CDR1 SGHVS and CDR2 FNYEAQ. The CDR3 extends over 14 amino acids. CDR3: CASSSQGANTEAFF. The CDR3 DNA sequence: TGTGCCAGCAGCTCCCAGGGGGCGAACACTGAAGCTTTCTTT.

The V gene is TRBV19, the J gene TRBJ2-3, with 8 bases that match TRBD1. Trimming cost V 3 bases and J 5 bases; bases outside gene matches: 7. The CDR3 totals 15 residues. Per germline, CDR1 LNHDA and CDR2 SQIVND (reference sequence). The DNA of the CDR3 is TGTGCCAGTAGTATGGACAGGGCGGTGGGAGATACGCAGTATTTT. Protein sequence: CASSMDRAVGDTQYF.

This clone came up once. The chain joins TRBV27 to TRBJ1-2, with D unresolved. The CDR3 length is 15 residues. CDR1 is MNHEY and CDR2 is SMNVEV in the germline V gene (reference sequence). Trimming removed 2 bases from V and 6 bases from J, with 16 bases in between. CDR3 DNA sequence: TGTGCCAGCAGTTTAACAACTACGGCAGCTGATGGCTACACCTTC. It yields the protein CASSLTTTAADGYTF.

On this clone itself: Distinct nucleotide sequences in the sample also encode this CDR3. The chain combines TRBV2 with TRBJ1-1; D gene uncertain. This CDR3 contains 13 residues. The ends were cut back, 9 bases at V and 0 bases at J, with 11 bases in the middle. CDR1 and CDR2 from the germline V gene are SNHLY and FYNNEI. In DNA form, the CDR3 reads TGTGCCAGTAGCACGGGGTTGAACACTGAAGCTTTCTTT. Translated: CASSTGLNTEAFF.

The chain carries TRBV28 and TRBJ2-7; 9 nucleotides agree with TRBD1. Germline lookup yields CDR1 MDHEN and CDR2 SYDVKM. This CDR3 has 15 residues. V shed 5 bases and J 5 bases; nucleotides not matched to a gene: 10. The CDR3 DNA follows: TGTGCCAGCAGTCCGGCGACAGGGGGTTCCGACGAGCAGTACTTC. Translating gives CASSPATGGSDEQYF. Full variable domain (missing parts from reference TRBV28 and TRBJ2-7): DVKVTQSSRYLVKRTGEKVFLECVQDMDHENMFWYRQDPGLGLRLIYFSYDVKMKEKGDIPEGYSVSREKKERFSLILESASTNQTSMYLCASSPATGGSDEQYFGPGTRLTVT.

The chain has TRBV7-2 and TRBJ2-1; the D gene is possibly TRBD2 (6 bases). Germline lookup yields CDR1 SGHTA and CDR2 FQGNSA. The CDR3 spans 16 residues. V was clipped by 7 bases and J by 5 bases, with 21 bases between them. The CDR3 loop reads CASTLPRRGPNNEQFF. CDR3 nucleotide sequence: TGTGCCAGCACCCTCCCCAGGAGGGGTCCCAACAATGAGCAGTTCTTC.

The chain carries TRBV5-1 and TRBJ2-7; 8 bases map to TRBD1. The V and J ends lost 4 bases and 2 bases, in that order; junction bases with no gene match: 8. Germline V gives CDR1 SGHRS, CDR2 YFSETQ. This CDR3 is 15 amino acids long. This CDR3 is CASSPAGQGTYEQYF. Here the CDR3 DNA reads TGCGCCAGCAGCCCGGCAGGACAGGGAACCTACGAGCAGTACTTC.

The sample holds a few counts of this clone. The chain employs TRBV5-1 and TRBJ2-6; D is undetermined. The CDR3 has 14 residues. Trimming pared 3 bases from V and 3 bases from J, leaving 7 bases between. Germline V gene data show CDR1 as SGHRS and CDR2 as YFSETQ. CDR3 protein: CASSSAGGANVLTF. CDR3 nucleotides: TGCGCCAGCAGCTCTGCCGGTGGGGCCAACGTCCTGACTTTC.

V is TRBV14 and J is TRBJ1-3, with 8 bases identical to TRBD1. This CDR3 region has 20 residues. Germline trimming cut 1 base from V and 2 bases from J; bases unmatched to any gene: 16. CDR1 and CDR2 (germline): SGHDN, FVKESK. The CDR3 loop is CASSQGYRVAGGQTGNTIYF. For the CDR3, the DNA is TGTGCCAGCAGCCAAGGATACAGGGTTGCAGGGGGCCAGACTGGAAACACCATATATTTT.

The chain combines TRBV5-5 with TRBJ1-1, with D perhaps matching TRBD1 (5 bases). The CDR3 is 15 amino acids. V was shortened by 6 bases and J by 1 base, with 16 bases between the two germline ends. CDR1 SGHKS and CDR2 YYEKEE come from the germline V gene (reference sequence). In DNA form, the CDR3 reads TGTGCCAGCACCGGCGTCGGGGGGGAGAACACTGAAGCTTTCTTT. It encodes CASTGVGGENTEAFF. The whole variable domain, remainder taken from reference TRBV5-5 and TRBJ1-1, is DAGVTQSPTHLIKTRGQQVTLRCSPISGHKSVSWYQQVLGQGPQFIFQYYEKEERGRGNFPDRFSARQFPNYSSELNVNALLLGDSALYLCASTGVGGENTEAFFGQGTRLTVV.

This clone was detected only once. This chain connects TRBV15 to TRBJ2-1, with TRBD1 matching over 9 bases. The germline CDR1 and CDR2 sequences are LNHNV and YYDKDF (reference sequence). The CDR3 is made up of 14 amino acids. V shed 3 bases, J shed 12 bases, and the junction held 9 bases outside the gene matches. DNA of the CDR3: TGTGCCACCAGCAGGGACAGGGGCCGCCTGGGGCAGTTCTTC. Translated: CATSRDRGRLGQFF. Looking up the rest from reference TRBV15 and TRBJ2-1 gives the full variable domain: DAMVIQNPRYQVTQFGKPVTLSCSQTLNHNVMYWYQQKSSQAPKLLFHYYDKDFNNEADTPDNFQSRRPNTSFCFLDIRSPGLGDTAMYLCATSRDRGRLGQFFGPGTRLTVL.

This rearrangement joins TRBV29-1 to TRBJ2-7; maybe TRBD1 (5 bases). This CDR3 comprises 15 residues. CDR1 is SQVTM, CDR2 ANQGSEA, per germline. V was trimmed by 7 bases and J by 0 bases, leaving 19 bases between them. This chain's CDR3 is CSATSGIASSYEQYF. The CDR3 DNA is TGCAGCGCAACCTCAGGGATTGCTAGCTCCTACGAGCAGTACTTC.

Points on this clone: The sample carries other DNA sequences with the same CDR3. The gene calls are TRBV11-3 and TRBJ2-7; 8 bases agree with TRBD1. The CDR3 loop spans 14 amino acids. Germline V lookup: CDR1 SGHNT, CDR2 YENEEA. V trimming: 3 bases; J trimming: 2 bases; junction bases outside the gene matches: 3. The CDR3 DNA is TGTGCCAGCAGCTTGGGGACAGGTCCCTACGAGCAGTACTTC. It encodes CASSLGTGPYEQYF.

This clone has only a few counts. The chain combines TRBV5-8 with TRBJ1-5; no clear D gene. The germline gives CDR1 SGHTS, CDR2 YDEGEE. Trimming shortened V by 4 bases and J by 1 base, and 9 bases separated the two germline ends. This CDR3 is 14 amino acids long. The chain's CDR3 is CASSPGGSNQPQHF. Here the CDR3 DNA reads TGTGCCAGCAGCCCAGGAGGGAGCAATCAGCCCCAGCATTTT.

The chain uses TRBV5-1 and TRBJ2-7; the match to TRBD1 covers 7 bases. The germline V gene has CDR1 SGHRS and CDR2 YFSETQ. The length of the CDR3 is 17 residues. J gave up 0 bases and V 4 bases, and 13 bases lay outside the gene matches. The CDR3: CASSPDTTGLFSYEQYF. CDR3 DNA sequence: TGCGCCAGCAGCCCCGATACGACAGGGCTATTCTCCTACGAGCAGTACTTC.

The rearrangement links TRBV2 to TRBJ2-2; 7 nucleotides match TRBD2. From germline, CDR1 is SNHLY and CDR2 FYNNEI. V dropped 7 bases and J dropped 4; count of bases not matched to a gene: 6. This CDR3 is 14 amino acids long. Written as DNA, the CDR3 is TGTGCCAGCAAAGGTCCTAGCGGCACCGGGGAGCTGTTTTTT. Translation gives CASKGPSGTGELFF.

This clone has ten or more counts. Written as DNA, the CDR3 is TGTGCCAGCAGTGACGGGGACTACGAGCAGTACTTC. The encoded protein is CASSDGDYEQYF. This chain joins TRBV2 and TRBJ2-7, with D tentatively TRBD2 (5 bases). V lost 3 bases and J lost 3, with 6 bases in between. The CDR3 is 12 residues long. The germline V gene encodes CDR1 SNHLY and CDR2 FYNNEI.

As for this clone: Other DNA sequences in this sample translate to the same CDR3. The chain is built from TRBV6-5 and TRBJ1-1; maybe TRBD1 (5 bases). This CDR3 has 15 residues. The germline V and J ends were trimmed by 0 bases and 0 bases, with 8 bases remaining between them. CDR1 and CDR2 from the germline V gene are MNHEY and SVGAGI. Written as DNA, the CDR3 is TGTGCCAGCAGTTACTCCTGGGGCCTGAACACTGAAGCTTTCTTT. It is translated as CASSYSWGLNTEAFF.

The CDR3 spells CASQLLRTGLRTDTQYF. CDR3 nucleotides: TGTGCCAGCCAATTGCTTCGGACAGGATTACGCACAGATACGCAGTATTTT. This chain connects TRBV27 to TRBJ2-3; the match to TRBD1 covers 7 bases. CDR3 length equals 17 residues. The V and J ends lost 8 bases and 1 base, in that order; junction bases with no gene match: 15. Per the germline V gene, CDR1 is MNHEY and CDR2 is SMNVEV (reference sequence).

CDR3 amino acids: CASSVGQGLRQPQHF. CDR3 in DNA: TGTGCCAGCAGTGTAGGACAGGGGTTGCGACAGCCCCAGCATTTT. The V call is TRBV2, the J call TRBJ1-5, with 9 nucleotides matching TRBD1. Germline trimming cut 4 bases from V and 7 bases from J; bases unmatched to any gene: 8. From germline, CDR1 is SNHLY and CDR2 FYNNEI. The CDR3 sequence is 15 residues long.

The chain joins TRBV7-9 to TRBJ2-3; D possibly corresponds to TRBD2 (6 bases). V dropped 3 bases and J dropped 1 base, with 11 bases sitting between them. The length of the CDR3 is 15 residues. The germline gives CDR1 SEHNR, CDR2 FQNEAQ (reference sequence). CDR3 in amino acids: CASSFGDSGTDTQYF. CDR3 nucleotide sequence: TGTGCCAGCAGCTTTGGGGACTCTGGCACAGATACGCAGTATTTT.